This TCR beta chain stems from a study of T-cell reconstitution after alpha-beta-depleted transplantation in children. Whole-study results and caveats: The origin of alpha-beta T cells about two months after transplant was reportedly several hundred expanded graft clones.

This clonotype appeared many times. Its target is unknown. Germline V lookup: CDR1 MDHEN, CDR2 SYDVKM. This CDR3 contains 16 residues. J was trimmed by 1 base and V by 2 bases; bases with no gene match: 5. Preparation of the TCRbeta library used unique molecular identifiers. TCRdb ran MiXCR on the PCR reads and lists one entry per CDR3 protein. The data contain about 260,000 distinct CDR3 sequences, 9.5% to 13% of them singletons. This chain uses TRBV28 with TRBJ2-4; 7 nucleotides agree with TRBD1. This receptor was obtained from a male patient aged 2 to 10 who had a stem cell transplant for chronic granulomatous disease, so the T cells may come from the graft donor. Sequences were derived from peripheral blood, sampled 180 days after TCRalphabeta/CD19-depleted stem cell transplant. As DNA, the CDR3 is TGTGCCAGCAGTTTACGACAGGGCTTGGCCAAAAACATTCAGTACTTC. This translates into CASSLRQGLAKNIQYF.